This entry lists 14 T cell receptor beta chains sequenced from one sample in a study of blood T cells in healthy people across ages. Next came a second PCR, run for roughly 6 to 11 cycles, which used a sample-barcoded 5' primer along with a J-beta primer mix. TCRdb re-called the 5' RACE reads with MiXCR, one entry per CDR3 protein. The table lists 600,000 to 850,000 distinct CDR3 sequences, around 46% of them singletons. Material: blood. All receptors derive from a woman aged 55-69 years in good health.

Here the CDR3 reads CASSQAGEGQETQYF. The CDR3 bases are TGCGCCAGCAGCCAAGCGGGAGAGGGCCAAGAGACCCAGTACTTC. The J gene is TRBJ2-5, the V gene TRBV5-1; 8 positions match TRBD2. The CDR3 has 15 amino acids. With 4 bases clipped from V and 1 base from J, the junction kept 6 bases outside the gene matches. Germline V gene sequence: CDR1 SGHRS, CDR2 YFSETQ.

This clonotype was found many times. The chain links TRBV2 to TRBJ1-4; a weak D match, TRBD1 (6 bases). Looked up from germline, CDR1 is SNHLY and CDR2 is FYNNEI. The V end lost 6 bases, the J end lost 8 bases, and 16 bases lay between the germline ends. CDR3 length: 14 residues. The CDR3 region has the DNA TGTGCCAGCAGCCAACAGGGCGGCAGGGAAAAACTGTTTTTT. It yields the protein CASSQQGGREKLFF.

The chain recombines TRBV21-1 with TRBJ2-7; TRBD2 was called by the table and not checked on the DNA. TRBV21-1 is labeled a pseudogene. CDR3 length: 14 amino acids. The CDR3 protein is CASSKGPTAAPQYF. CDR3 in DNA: TGTGCCAGCAGCAAAGGGCCGACCGCGGCTCCCCAGTACTTC.

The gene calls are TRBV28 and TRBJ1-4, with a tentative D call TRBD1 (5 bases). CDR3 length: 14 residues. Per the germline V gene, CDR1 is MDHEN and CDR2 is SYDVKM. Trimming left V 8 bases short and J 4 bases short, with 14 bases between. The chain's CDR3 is CASPWDGYNEKLFF. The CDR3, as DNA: TGTGCCAGCCCCTGGGACGGATATAATGAAAAACTGTTTTTT.

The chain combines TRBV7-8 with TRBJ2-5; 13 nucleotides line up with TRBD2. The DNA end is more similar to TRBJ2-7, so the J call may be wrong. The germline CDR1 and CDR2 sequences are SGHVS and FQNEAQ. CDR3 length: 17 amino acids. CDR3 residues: CASSLTGTSGINYEQYF. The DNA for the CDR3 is TGTGCCAGCAGCTTAACCGGGACTAGCGGGATAAACTACGAGCAGTACTTC.

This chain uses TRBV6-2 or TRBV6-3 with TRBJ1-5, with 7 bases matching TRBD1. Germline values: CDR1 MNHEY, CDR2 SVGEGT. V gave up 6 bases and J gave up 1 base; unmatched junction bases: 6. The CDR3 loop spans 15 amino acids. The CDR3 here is CASRSQQGSNQPQHF. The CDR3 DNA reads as TGTGCCAGCAGGTCACAACAGGGGAGCAATCAGCCCCAGCATTTT.

The CDR3 spells CSARGAGGKTEAFF. CDR3 sequence (DNA): TGCAGTGCTAGAGGGGCAGGGGGTAAGACTGAAGCTTTCTTT. The rearrangement links TRBV20-1 to TRBJ1-1; 7 bases map to TRBD1. The CDR3 length is 14 residues. Germline assignment: CDR1 DFQATT and CDR2 SNEGSKA (reference sequence). The V segment lost 1 base and the J segment 5 bases; nucleotides outside the gene matches: 7.

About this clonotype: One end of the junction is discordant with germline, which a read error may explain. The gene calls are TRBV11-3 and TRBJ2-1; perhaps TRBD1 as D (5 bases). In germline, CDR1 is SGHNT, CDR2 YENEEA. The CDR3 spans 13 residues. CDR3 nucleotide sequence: TGTGCCAGCAGCTTAGCCCAGGACAATGAGCCGTTCTTC. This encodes CASSLAQDNEPFF.

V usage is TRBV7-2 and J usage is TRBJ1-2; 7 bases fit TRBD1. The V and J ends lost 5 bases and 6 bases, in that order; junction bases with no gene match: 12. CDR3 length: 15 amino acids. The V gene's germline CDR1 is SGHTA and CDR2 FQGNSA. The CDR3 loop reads CASSRQGGGLDGYTF. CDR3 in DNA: TGTGCCAGCAGCCGACAGGGAGGGGGGTTAGATGGCTACACCTTC.

The CDR3 bases are TGTGCCAGCAGCGCCGGGACTAGCGGGAGTATGGATACGCAGTATTTT. As protein: CASSAGTSGSMDTQYF. The rearrangement uses TRBV2 and TRBJ2-3; 14 bases are shared with TRBD2. This CDR3 comprises 16 residues. Trimming at V came to 6 bases and at J to 6 bases, leaving 8 bases not matched to a gene. Germline CDR1 and CDR2: SNHLY and FYNNEI.

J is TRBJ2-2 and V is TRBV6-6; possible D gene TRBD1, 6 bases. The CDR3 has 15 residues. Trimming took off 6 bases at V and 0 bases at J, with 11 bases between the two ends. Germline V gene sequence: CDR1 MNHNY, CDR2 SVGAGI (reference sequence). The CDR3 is CASRTGTPNTGELFF. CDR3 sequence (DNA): TGTGCCAGCAGAACCGGGACACCGAACACCGGGGAGCTGTTTTTT.

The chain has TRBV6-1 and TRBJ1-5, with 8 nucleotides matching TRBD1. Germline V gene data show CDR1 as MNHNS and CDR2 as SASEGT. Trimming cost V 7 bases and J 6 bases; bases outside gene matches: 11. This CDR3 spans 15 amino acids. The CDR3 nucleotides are TGTGCCAGCAACAGCGACAGGGGTAGGGGTCAGCCCCAGCATTTT. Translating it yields CASNSDRGRGQPQHF.

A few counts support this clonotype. The CDR3 here is CASSQGDRVTEAFF. CDR3 nucleotides: TGTGCCAGCAGCCAAGGGGACAGGGTGACTGAAGCTTTCTTT. This chain joins TRBV3-1 and TRBJ1-1, with 9 bases matching TRBD1. With 1 base clipped from V and 5 bases from J, the junction kept 2 bases outside the gene matches. CDR3 size: 14 residues. Germline V gene lookup returns CDR1 LGHDT and CDR2 YNNKEL (reference sequence).

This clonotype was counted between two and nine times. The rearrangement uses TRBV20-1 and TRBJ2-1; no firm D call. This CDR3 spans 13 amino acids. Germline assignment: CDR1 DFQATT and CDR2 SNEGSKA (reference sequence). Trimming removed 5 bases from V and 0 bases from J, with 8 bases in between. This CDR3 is CSAARSSYNEQFF. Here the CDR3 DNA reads TGCAGTGCTGCACGAAGCTCCTACAATGAGCAGTTCTTC.